The rows below give T cell receptor beta chains drawn from one sample of a study of T cells in Graves' hyperthyroidism and ophthalmopathy. TCRdb fed the multiplex PCR reads into MiXCR, producing one record per CDR3 protein. Of more than 500,000 distinct CDR3 sequences in the sample, roughly 15% were seen once. The sequencing input was blood. These receptors originate from a middle-aged woman with Graves' ophthalmopathy. CDR3s include the opening cysteine and the closing phenylalanine or tryptophan. D genes are given only for firm matches. Rows give clone size only sometimes, using once, few, many, or a class for an expanded clone.

D gene	J gene	V gene	clone size	CDR3 length	CDR3 DNA	CDR3 protein
TRBD2	TRBJ2-7	TRBV6-2/TRBV6-3	many	14	TGTGCCAGCAGCATAGCGGGGAGCTCCTACGAGCAGTACTTC	CASSIAGSSYEQYF
NA	TRBJ1-2	TRBV5-1	many	14	TGCGCCAGCAGCTTGTCAGGGGTCCAGTATGGCTACACCTTC	CASSLSGVQYGYTF
TRBD1	TRBJ1-2	TRBV12-3/TRBV12-4	NA	14	TGTGCCAGCAGATCCGGGACAGGGGTAAATGGCTACACCTTC	CASRSGTGVNGYTF
NA	TRBJ1-5	TRBV11-1	few	17	TGTGCCAGCAGCTTAGCGATAGGACGAGGGGACAATCAGCCCCAGCATTTT	CASSLAIGRGDNQPQHF
NA	TRBJ1-5	TRBV25-1	many	15	TGTGTCCCTACACTTAAAACAGGGAGCAATCAGCCCCAGCATTTT	CVPTLKTGSNQPQHF
NA	TRBJ1-1	TRBV4-1	NA	17	TGCGCCAGCAGCCAAGATCGCACGAACTCAGGGGCCACTGAAGCTTTCTTT	CASSQDRTNSGATEAFF
TRBD1	TRBJ1-1	TRBV20-1	many	16	TGCAGTGCTAGAGAAGGGACAGGGAGACCGAACACTGAAGCTTTCTTT	CSAREGTGRPNTEAFF
TRBD2	TRBJ2-7	TRBV6-4	NA	17	TGTGCCAGCAGTAACTCTGGGCTAAGTGGAGCGGGATCCGAGCAGTACTTC	CASSNSGLSGAGSEQYF
NA	TRBJ2-7	TRBV11-2	few	18	TGTGCCAGCAGCCTGGAGTCGGCCGTTGTGCTGGGTTTCTACGAGCAGTACTTC	CASSLESAVVLGFYEQYF
NA	TRBJ2-7	TRBV28	many	12	TGTGCCAGCACCCGTCCGGTAGGCGAGCAGTACTTC	CASTRPVGEQYF
NA	TRBJ2-5	TRBV10-3	many	14	TGTGCCATCAGTGAAGGGCAGGGTGGTCAGACCCAGTACTTC	CAISEGQGGQTQYF
TRBD1	TRBJ2-7	TRBV5-1	many	14	TGCGCCAGCAGCATGGACAGGGTCCTGTACGAGCAGTACTTC	CASSMDRVLYEQYF
NA	TRBJ1-1	TRBV19	many	13	TGTGCCAGTAGTATAGGAGGTGGCACTGAAGCTTTCTTT	CASSIGGGTEAFF
NA	TRBJ1-5	TRBV6-2/TRBV6-3	many	13	TGTGCCAGCGCCAAAAGGGGGAATCAGCCCCAGCATTTT	CASAKRGNQPQHF
TRBD1	TRBJ1-2	TRBV19	many	15	TGTGCCAGTAGTATTACTACAGGGGTTAACTATGGCTACACCTTC	CASSITTGVNYGYTF
NA	TRBJ1-5	TRBV25-1	many	16	TGTGCCAGCAGTGAAAGAACACAGAATAGCAATCAGCCCCAGCATTTT	CASSERTQNSNQPQHF
NA	TRBJ2-7	TRBV7-2	many	13	TGTGCCAGCAGCTCCCAGGTAGGCGACGAGCAGTACTTC	CASSSQVGDEQYF
TRBD2	TRBJ2-7	TRBV7-6	NA	17	TGTGCCAGCAGCTTAGGTAGTCCGACTAGCGGGCCCTACGAGCAGTACTTC	CASSLGSPTSGPYEQYF
NA	TRBJ2-5	TRBV7-3	many	12	TGTGCCAGCAGCTCAGATGGAGAGACCCAGTACTTC	CASSSDGETQYF
TRBD1	TRBJ1-2	TRBV30	many	12	TGTGCCTGGACACAGGGGAACTATGGCTACACCTTC	CAWTQGNYGYTF
NA	TRBJ1-2	TRBV19	few	16	TGTGCCAGTACTCTCCCCTCCGGGGGGCAAGACTATGGCTACACCTTC	CASTLPSGGQDYGYTF
TRBD2	TRBJ2-2	TRBV5-4	NA	16	TGTGCCAGCAGCTGGGGACTAGCGGGTAACACCGGGGAGCTGTTTTTT	CASSWGLAGNTGELFF
NA	TRBJ2-7	TRBV28	many	14	TGTGCCAGCAGTTTATGGAGTGGCTCCTACGAGCAGTACTTC	CASSLWSGSYEQYF
TRBD2	TRBJ2-7	TRBV7-2	many	15	TGTGCCAGCAGCTTAGTTCCTAGCGGGAACTACGAGCAGTACTTC	CASSLVPSGNYEQYF
NA	TRBJ2-7	TRBV7-2	many	13	TGTGCCAGCAGCTTAGTGGCCAGGGACAAGCAGTACTTC	CASSLVARDKQYF
TRBD1	TRBJ2-7	TRBV15	many	15	TGTGCCACCAGCAGAGATCCGACAGGGTTTAACGAGCAGTACTTC	CATSRDPTGFNEQYF
TRBD1	TRBJ2-7	TRBV29-1	many	13	TGCAGCGTTGAGGGGGACAGGGGCCACGAGCAGTACTTC	CSVEGDRGHEQYF
TRBD2	TRBJ2-7	TRBV27	few	15	TGTGCCAGCAGTTTATTACTAGCGGGAACCCACGAGCAGTACTTC	CASSLLLAGTHEQYF
NA	TRBJ2-2	TRBV11-1	NA	17	TGTGCCACCCCCGGTAGTCGGCGGGCCTCGAACACCGGGGAGCTGTTTTTT	CATPGSRRASNTGELFF
TRBD1	TRBJ2-4	TRBV30	few	12	TGTGCCTGGAGTGTAGGACAGGGGCGTCAGTACTTC	CAWSVGQGRQYF
TRBD1	TRBJ2-7	TRBV6-1	many	14	TGTGCCAGCAAGGGACAGGAGGGCACCTACGAGCAGTGCTTC	CASKGQEGTYEQCF
TRBD2	TRBJ2-7	TRBV2	many	14	TGTGCCAGCGGTAGCGGGCATTTATCCTACGAGCAGTACTTC	CASGSGHLSYEQYF
NA	TRBJ1-1	TRBV12-3/TRBV12-4	medium-sized	14	TGTGCCAGCAGTCCCGGCCTACCGGACACTGAAGCTTTCTTT	CASSPGLPDTEAFF
TRBD2	TRBJ2-5	TRBV15	many	17	TGTGCCACCAGCCCTTCCTTAGCGGGAGGGCTCCAAGAGACCCAGTACTTC	CATSPSLAGGLQETQYF
NA	TRBJ2-7	TRBV5-1	few	15	TGCGCCAGCAGGTCTGCGGGACAGTCCCGTTACGAGCAGTACTTC	CASRSAGQSRYEQYF
NA	TRBJ2-7	TRBV7-2	NA	14	TGTGCCAGCAGCTTAGCGGGAGCTAGAAACGAGCAGTACTTC	CASSLAGARNEQYF
NA	TRBJ1-5	TRBV6-1	many	15	TGTGCCAGCAGCCCGAAAGGGGGAAAAAATCAGCCCCAGCATTTT	CASSPKGGKNQPQHF
NA	TRBJ2-2	TRBV27	NA	15	TGTGCCAGCACTTCTATGACCCCAGGGACCGGGGAGCTGTTTTTT	CASTSMTPGTGELFF
TRBD1	TRBJ2-7	TRBV5-1	many	16	TGCGCCAGCAGCTTGGCCGCCGGGACAGGGACCTACGAGCAGTACTTC	CASSLAAGTGTYEQYF
TRBD1	TRBJ1-2	TRBV6-2/TRBV6-3	many	14	TGTGCCAGCAGTATACGGACAGGGGGCGATGGCTACACCTTC	CASSIRTGGDGYTF
TRBD1	TRBJ2-2	TRBV29-1	NA	18	TGCAGCGTTGTTCTACCGCGAGGCAGGGGGTTGAACACCGGGGAGCTGTTTTTT	CSVVLPRGRGLNTGELFF
TRBD1	TRBJ1-2	TRBV28	NA	14	TGTGCCAGCAGATCGACAGGGACCCTCTATGGCTACACCTTC	CASRSTGTLYGYTF
NA	TRBJ2-7	TRBV6-1	many	16	TGTGCCAGCAGAAATACTCTCGCGGCCTACTCCTACGAGCAGTACTTC	CASRNTLAAYSYEQYF
TRBD2	TRBJ2-7	TRBV6-2/TRBV6-3	many	15	TGTGCCAGCAGTTACCCCGCGGGAGTAAAATACGAGCAGTACTTC	CASSYPAGVKYEQYF
NA	TRBJ2-4	TRBV12-3/TRBV12-4	many	15	TGTGCCAGCAGTTCAAATTCCTTCCCCAAAAACATTCAGTACTTC	CASSSNSFPKNIQYF
NA	TRBJ2-7	TRBV30	NA	13	TGTGCCTGGAGTGTTCAGGGGCAGGACGAGCAGTACTTC	CAWSVQGQDEQYF
NA	TRBJ1-2	TRBV2	NA	13	TGTGCCAGCAGTGGAGCAGGGGAGGCAGGCTACACCTTC	CASSGAGEAGYTF
NA	TRBJ1-1	TRBV12-3/TRBV12-4	many	15	TGTGCCAGCAGTTTCCTGGGACCCCCGAACACTGAAGCTTTCTTT	CASSFLGPPNTEAFF
NA	TRBJ1-3	TRBV5-8	many	14	TGTGCCAGCAGCTTAAACGACAGAGGAAACACCATATATTTT	CASSLNDRGNTIYF
TRBD2	TRBJ2-7	TRBV11-2	NA	18	TGTGCCAGCAGCTTTTACACAGGGACTAGCGGGGCCTCCTACGAGCAGTACTTC	CASSFYTGTSGASYEQYF
NA	TRBJ1-3	TRBV7-9	NA	12	TGTGCCAGCAGCGCGCCTGGAAACACCATATATTTT	CASSAPGNTIYF
TRBD2	TRBJ2-7	TRBV12-3/TRBV12-4	many	16	TGTGCCAGCAGTTTGAAAGGGACTAGCGGAGGTTACGAGCAGTACTTC	CASSLKGTSGGYEQYF